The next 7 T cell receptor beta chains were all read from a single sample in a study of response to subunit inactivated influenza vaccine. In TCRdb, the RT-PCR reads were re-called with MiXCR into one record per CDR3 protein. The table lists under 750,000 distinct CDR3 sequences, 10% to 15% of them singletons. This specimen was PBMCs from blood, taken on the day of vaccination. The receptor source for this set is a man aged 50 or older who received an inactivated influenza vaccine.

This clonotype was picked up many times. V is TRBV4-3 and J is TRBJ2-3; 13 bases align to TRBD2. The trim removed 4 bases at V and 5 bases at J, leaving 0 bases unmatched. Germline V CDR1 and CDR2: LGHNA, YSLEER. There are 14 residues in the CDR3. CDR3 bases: TGCGCCAGCAGCCGGACTAGCGGGGGAGATACGCAGTATTTT. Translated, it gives CASSRTSGGDTQYF.

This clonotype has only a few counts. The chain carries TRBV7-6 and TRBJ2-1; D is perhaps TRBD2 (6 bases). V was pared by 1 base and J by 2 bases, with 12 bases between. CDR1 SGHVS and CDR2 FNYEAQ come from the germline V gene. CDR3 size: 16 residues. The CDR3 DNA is TGTGCCAGCAGCTTAGAGAGTAGCGGAGCCTACAATGAGCAGTTCTTC. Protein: CASSLESSGAYNEQFF.

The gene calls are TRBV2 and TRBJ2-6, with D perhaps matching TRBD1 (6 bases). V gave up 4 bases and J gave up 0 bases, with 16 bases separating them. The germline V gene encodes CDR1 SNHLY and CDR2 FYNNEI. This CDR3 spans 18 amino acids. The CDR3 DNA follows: TGTGCCAGCAGTGTTCGGACAGTCTTAAGCTCTGGGGCCAACGTCCTGACTTTC. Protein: CASSVRTVLSSGANVLTF.

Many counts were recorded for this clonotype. The CDR3: CASSLRRRRTDTQYF. The DNA of the CDR3 is TGTGCCAGCAGTTTACGTCGGAGGCGCACAGATACGCAGTATTTT. V gene TRBV12-3 or TRBV12-4 combines with J gene TRBJ2-3, with D perhaps matching TRBD2 (5 bases). Trimming removed 2 bases at V and 1 base at J, with 10 bases between. The CDR3 extends over 15 amino acids.

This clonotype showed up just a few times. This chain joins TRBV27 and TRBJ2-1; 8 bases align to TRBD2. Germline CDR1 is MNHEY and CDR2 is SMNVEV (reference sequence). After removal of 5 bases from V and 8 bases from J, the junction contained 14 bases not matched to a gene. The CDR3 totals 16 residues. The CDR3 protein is CASSLRGTRGGDEQFF. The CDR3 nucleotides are TGTGCCAGCAGTCTCCGAGGGACTAGGGGCGGCGATGAGCAGTTCTTC.

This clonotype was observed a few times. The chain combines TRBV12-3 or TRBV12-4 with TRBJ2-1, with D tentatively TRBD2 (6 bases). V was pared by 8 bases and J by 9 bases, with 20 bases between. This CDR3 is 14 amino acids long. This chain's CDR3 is CASGTGLPRSEQFF. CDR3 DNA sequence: TGTGCCAGCGGAACGGGACTCCCTCGGAGTGAGCAGTTCTTC.

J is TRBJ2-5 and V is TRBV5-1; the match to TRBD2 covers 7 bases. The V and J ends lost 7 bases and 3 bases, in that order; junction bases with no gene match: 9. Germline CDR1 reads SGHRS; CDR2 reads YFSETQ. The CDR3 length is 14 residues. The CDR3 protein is CASSPPAGEETQYF. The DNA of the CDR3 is TGCGCCAGCTCTCCCCCGGCGGGAGAAGAGACCCAGTACTTC.